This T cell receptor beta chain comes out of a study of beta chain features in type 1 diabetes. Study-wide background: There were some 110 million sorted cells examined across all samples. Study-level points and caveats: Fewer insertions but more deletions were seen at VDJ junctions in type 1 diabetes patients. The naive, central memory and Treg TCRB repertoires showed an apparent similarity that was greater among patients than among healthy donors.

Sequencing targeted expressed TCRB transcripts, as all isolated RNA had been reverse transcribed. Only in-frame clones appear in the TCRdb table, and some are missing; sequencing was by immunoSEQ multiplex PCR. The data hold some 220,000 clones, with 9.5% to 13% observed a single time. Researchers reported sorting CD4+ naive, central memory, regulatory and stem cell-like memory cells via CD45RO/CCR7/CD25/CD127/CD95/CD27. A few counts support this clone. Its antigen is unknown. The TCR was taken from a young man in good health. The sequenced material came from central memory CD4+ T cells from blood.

The CDR3: CASRPLTGNTEAFF. In nucleotides, the CDR3 is TGCGCCAGCCGCCCCCTGACAGGTAACACTGAAGCTTTCTTT. The chain carries TRBV5-1 and TRBJ1-1, with D possibly being TRBD1 (6 bases). Per the germline V gene, CDR1 is SGHRS and CDR2 is YFSETQ. With 7 bases removed from V and 2 bases from J, the gap between germline ends came to 15 bases. The CDR3 covers 14 residues.